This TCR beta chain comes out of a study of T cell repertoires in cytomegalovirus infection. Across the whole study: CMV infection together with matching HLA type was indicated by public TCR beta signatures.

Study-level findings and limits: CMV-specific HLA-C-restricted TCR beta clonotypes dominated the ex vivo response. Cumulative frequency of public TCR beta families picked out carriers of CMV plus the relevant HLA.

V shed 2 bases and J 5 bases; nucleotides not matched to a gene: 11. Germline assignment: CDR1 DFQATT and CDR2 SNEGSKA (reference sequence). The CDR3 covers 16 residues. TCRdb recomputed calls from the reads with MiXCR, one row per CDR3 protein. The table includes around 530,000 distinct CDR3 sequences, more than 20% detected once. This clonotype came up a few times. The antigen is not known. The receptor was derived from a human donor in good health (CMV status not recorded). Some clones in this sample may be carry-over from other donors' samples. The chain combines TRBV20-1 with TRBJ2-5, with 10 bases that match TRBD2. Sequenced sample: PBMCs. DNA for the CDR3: TGCAGTGCTAGATCCCAAGCTAGCGGGAGTGGGGAGACCCAGTACTTC. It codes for CSARSQASGSGETQYF.